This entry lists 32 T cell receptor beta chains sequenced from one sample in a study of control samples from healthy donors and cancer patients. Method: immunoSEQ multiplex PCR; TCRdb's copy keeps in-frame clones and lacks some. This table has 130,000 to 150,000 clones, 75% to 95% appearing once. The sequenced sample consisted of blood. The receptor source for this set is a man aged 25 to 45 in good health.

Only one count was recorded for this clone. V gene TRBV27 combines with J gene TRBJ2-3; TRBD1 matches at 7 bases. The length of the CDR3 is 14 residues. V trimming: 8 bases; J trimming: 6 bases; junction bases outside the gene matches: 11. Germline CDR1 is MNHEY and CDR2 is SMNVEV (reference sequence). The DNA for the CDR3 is TGTGCCAGCCGTACAGGGGTCGCCCGGGATACGCAGTATTTT. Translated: CASRTGVARDTQYF.

The CDR3 here is CASSSGQAFSGNTIYF. Here the CDR3 DNA reads TGTGCCAGCAGCTCGGGACAGGCGTTCTCTGGAAACACCATATATTTT. V usage is TRBV7-9 and J usage is TRBJ1-3; TRBD1 aligns across 8 bases. The CDR3 contains 16 residues. Germline-derived CDR1 and CDR2 are SEHNR and FQNEAQ (reference sequence). J gave up 0 bases and V 4 bases, and 5 bases lay outside the gene matches.

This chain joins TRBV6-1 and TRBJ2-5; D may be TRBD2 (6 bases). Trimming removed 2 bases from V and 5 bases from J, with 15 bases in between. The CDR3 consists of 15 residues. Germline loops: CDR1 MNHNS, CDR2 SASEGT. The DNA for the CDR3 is TGTGCCAGCAGTGAACCCGTTGGAGGGATGGAGACCCAGTACTTC. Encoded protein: CASSEPVGGMETQYF.

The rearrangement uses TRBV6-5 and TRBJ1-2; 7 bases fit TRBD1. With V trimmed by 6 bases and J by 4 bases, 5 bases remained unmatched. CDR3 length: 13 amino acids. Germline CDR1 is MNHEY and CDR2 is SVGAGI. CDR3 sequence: CASSTTGAYGYTF. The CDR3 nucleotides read TGTGCCAGCAGCACCACAGGGGCCTATGGCTACACCTTC.

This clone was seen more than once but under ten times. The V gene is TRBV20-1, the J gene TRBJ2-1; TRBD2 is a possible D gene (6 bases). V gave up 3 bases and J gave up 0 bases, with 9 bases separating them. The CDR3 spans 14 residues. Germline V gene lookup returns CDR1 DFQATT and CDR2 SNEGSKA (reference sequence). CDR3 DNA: TGCAGTGCTAGTGACGGGAGCTCCTACAATGAGCAGTTCTTC. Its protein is CSASDGSSYNEQFF.

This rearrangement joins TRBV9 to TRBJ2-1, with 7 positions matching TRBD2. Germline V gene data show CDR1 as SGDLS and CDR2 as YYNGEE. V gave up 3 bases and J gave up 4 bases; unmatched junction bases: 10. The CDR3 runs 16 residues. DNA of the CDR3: TGTGCCAGCAGCGACAGCTTCGCGGGGGATTACAATGAGCAGTTCTTC. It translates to CASSDSFAGDYNEQFF.

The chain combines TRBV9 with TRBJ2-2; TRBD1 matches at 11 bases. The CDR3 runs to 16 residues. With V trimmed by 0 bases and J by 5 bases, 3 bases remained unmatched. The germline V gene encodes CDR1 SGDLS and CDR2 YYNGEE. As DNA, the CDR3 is TGTGCCAGCAGCGTAGAAGGGACAGGGGGAACCGGGGAGCTGTTTTTT. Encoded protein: CASSVEGTGGTGELFF.

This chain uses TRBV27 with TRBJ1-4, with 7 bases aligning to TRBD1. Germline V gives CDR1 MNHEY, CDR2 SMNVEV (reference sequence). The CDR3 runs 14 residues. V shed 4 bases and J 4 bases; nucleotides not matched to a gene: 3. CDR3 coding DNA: TGTGCCAGCAGTTCGGACAGGCGTAATGAAAAACTGTTTTTT. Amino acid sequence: CASSSDRRNEKLFF.

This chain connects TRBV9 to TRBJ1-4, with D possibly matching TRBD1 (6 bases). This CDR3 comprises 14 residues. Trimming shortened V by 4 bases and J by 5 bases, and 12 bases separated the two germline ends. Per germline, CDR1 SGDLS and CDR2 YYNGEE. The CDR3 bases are TGTGCCAGCAGCAACAGGGCGGGGAATGAAAAACTGTTTTTT. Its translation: CASSNRAGNEKLFF.

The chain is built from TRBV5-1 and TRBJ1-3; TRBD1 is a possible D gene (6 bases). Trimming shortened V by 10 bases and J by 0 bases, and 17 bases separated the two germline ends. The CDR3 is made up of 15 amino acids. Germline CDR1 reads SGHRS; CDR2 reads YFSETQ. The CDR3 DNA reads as TGCGCCCTTGGGGGGGCGAATACCTCTGGAAACACCATATATTTT. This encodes CALGGANTSGNTIYF.

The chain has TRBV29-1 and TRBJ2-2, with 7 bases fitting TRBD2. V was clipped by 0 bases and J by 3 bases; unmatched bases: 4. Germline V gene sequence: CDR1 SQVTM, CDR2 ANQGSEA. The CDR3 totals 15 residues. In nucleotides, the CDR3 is TGCAGCGTTGAAGATAAGCGGGGATACACCGGGGAGCTGTTTTTT. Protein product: CSVEDKRGYTGELFF.

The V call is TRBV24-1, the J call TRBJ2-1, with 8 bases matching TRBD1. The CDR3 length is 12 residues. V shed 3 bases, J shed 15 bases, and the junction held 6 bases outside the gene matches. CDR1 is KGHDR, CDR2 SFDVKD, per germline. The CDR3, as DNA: TGTGCCACCAGTGATCGCCGGGACAGGATGTTCTTC. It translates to CATSDRRDRMFF.

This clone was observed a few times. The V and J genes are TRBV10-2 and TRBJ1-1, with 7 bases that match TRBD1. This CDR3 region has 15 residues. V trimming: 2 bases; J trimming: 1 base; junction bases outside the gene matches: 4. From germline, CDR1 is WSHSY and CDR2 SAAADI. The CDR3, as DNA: TGCGCCAGCAGTGAGCCCGGGACAGCGAACACTGAAGCTTTCTTT. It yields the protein CASSEPGTANTEAFF.

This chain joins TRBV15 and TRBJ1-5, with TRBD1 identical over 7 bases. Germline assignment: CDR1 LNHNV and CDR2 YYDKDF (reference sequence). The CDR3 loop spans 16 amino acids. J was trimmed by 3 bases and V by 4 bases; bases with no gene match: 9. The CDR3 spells CATSKKGDRANQPQHF. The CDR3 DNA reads TGTGCCACCAGCAAAAAAGGCGACAGGGCCAATCAGCCCCAGCATTTT. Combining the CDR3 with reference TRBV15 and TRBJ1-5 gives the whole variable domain DAMVIQNPRYQVTQFGKPVTLSCSQTLNHNVMYWYQQKSSQAPKLLFHYYDKDFNNEADTPDNFQSRRPNTSFCFLDIRSPGLGDTAMYLCATSKKGDRANQPQHFGDGTRLSIL.

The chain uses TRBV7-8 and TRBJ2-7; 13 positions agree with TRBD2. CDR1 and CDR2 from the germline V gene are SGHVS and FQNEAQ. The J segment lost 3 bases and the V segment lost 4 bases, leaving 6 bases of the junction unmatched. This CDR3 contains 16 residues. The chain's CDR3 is CASSSTTSGGYYEQYF. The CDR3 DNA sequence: TGTGCCAGCAGCTCAACGACTAGCGGGGGGTACTACGAGCAGTACTTC.

CDR3 DNA: TGTGCCAGCAGCTTGGTACTGGACAATGAGCAGTTCTTC. Translating it yields CASSLVLDNEQFF. The chain employs TRBV5-5 and TRBJ2-1; D is ambiguous. Trimming removed 0 bases at V and 5 bases at J, with 6 bases between. Germline values: CDR1 SGHKS, CDR2 YYEKEE (reference sequence). There are 13 residues in the CDR3.

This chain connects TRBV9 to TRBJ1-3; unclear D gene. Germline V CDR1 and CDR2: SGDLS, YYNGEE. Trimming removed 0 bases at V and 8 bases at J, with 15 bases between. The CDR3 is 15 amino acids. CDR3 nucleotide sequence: TGTGCCAGCAGCGTAGATCTTCCGGGTTACGACACCATATATTTT. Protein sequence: CASSVDLPGYDTIYF.

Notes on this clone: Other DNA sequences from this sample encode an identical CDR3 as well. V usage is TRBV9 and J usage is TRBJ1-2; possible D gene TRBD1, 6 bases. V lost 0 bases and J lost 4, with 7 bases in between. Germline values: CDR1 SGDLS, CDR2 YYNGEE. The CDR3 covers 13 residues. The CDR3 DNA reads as TGTGCCAGCAGCGTAGGGGGGCCCTATGGCTACACCTTC. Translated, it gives CASSVGGPYGYTF.

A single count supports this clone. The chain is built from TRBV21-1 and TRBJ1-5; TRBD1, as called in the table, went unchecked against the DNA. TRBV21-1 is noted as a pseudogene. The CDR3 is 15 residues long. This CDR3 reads CASSKATGDYQPQHF. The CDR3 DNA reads TGTGCCAGCAGCAAAGCGACAGGGGATTATCAGCCCCAGCATTTT.

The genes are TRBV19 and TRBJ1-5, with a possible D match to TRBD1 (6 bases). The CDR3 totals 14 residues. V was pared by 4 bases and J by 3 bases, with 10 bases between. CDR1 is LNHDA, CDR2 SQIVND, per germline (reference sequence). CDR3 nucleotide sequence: TGTGCCAGTAGTAAGGACAGATTCAATCAGCCCCAGCATTTT. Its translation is CASSKDRFNQPQHF.

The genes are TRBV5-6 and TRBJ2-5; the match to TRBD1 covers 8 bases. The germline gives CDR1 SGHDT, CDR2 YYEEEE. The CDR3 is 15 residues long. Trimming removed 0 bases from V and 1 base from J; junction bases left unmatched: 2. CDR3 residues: CASSLGQGAQETQYF. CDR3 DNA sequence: TGTGCCAGCAGCTTGGGTCAGGGGGCCCAAGAGACCCAGTACTTC.

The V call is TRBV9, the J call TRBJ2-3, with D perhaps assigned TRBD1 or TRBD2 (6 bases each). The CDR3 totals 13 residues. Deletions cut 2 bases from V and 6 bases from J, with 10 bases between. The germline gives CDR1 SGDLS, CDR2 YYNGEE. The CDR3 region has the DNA TGTGCCAGCAGCGTGGGGGGCCGGGATACGCAGTATTTT. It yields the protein CASSVGGRDTQYF. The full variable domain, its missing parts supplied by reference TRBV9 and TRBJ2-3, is DSGVTQTPKHLITATGQRVTLRCSPRSGDLSVYWYQQSLDQGLQFLIQYYNGEERAKGNILERFSAQQFPDLHSELNLSSLELGDSALYFCASSVGGRDTQYFGPGTRLTVL.

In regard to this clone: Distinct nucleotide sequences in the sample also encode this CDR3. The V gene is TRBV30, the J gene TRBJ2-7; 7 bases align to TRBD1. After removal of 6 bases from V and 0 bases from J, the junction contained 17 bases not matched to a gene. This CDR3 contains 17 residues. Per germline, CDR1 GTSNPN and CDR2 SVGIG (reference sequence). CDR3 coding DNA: TGTGCCTGCAACTTTGACAGGGTGGGTCTGGGCTCCTACGAGCAGTACTTC. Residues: CACNFDRVGLGSYEQYF.

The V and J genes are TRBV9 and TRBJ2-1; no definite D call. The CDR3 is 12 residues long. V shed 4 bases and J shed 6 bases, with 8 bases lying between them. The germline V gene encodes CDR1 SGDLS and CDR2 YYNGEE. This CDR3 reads CASSPPINEQFF. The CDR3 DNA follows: TGTGCCAGCAGCCCCCCGATCAATGAGCAGTTCTTC.

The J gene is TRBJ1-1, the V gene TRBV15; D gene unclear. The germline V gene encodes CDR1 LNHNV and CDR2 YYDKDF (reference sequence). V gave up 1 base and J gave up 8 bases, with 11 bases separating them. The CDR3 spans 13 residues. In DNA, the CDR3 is TGTGCCACCAGCAGAGGGGTCAGCGACGAAGCTTTCTTT. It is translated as CATSRGVSDEAFF.

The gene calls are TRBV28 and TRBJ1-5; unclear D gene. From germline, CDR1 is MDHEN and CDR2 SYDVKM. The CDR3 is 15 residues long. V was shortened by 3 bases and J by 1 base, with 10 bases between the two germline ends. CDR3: CASSFGRRSNQPQHF. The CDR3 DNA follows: TGTGCCAGCAGTTTCGGCAGACGCAGCAATCAGCCCCAGCATTTT.

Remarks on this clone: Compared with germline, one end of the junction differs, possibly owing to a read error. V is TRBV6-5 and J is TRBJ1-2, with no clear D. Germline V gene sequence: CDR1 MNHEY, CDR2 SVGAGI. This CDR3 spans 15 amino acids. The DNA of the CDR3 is TGTGCCAGCAGTTTTCCCAGCCTAGGGCTCTATCGCTACACCTTC. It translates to CASSFPSLGLYRYTF.

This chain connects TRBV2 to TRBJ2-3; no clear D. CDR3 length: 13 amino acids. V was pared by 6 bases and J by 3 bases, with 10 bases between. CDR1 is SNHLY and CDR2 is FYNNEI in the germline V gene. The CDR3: CASRLDPTDTQYF. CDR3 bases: TGTGCCAGCAGATTAGACCCGACAGATACGCAGTATTTT.

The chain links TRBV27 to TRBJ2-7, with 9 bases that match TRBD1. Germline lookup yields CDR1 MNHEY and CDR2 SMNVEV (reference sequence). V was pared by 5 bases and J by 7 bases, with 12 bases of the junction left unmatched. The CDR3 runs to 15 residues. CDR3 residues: CASSLAGTGLLEQYF. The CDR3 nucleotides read TGTGCCAGCAGTCTCGCCGGGACAGGGCTGCTAGAGCAGTACTTC.

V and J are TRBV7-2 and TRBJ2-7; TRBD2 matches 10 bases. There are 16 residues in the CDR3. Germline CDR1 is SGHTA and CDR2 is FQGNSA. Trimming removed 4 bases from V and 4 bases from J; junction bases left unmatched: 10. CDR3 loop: CASSSASGGAVYEQYF. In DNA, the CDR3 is TGTGCCAGCAGCTCGGCAAGCGGGGGGGCCGTTTACGAGCAGTACTTC.

CDR3 sequence (DNA): TGTGCCAGCAGTGAAAATCCCAGGGGTCGCAGCTACGAGCAGTACTTC. Translating it yields CASSENPRGRSYEQYF. V is TRBV6-1 and J is TRBJ2-7; a possible D gene is TRBD1 (6 bases). V was cut by 2 bases and J by 3 bases, with 17 bases left in between. The CDR3 spans 16 residues. Germline-derived CDR1 and CDR2 are MNHNS and SASEGT.

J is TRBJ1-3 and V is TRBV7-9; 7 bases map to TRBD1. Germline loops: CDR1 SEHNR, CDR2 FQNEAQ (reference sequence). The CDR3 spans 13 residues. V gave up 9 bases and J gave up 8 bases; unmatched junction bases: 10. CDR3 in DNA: TGTGCCAGTAAAGACAGGGAGGGACACACCATATATTTT. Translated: CASKDREGHTIYF.